Listed below are T cell receptor beta chains from one sample, sequenced in a study of cytomegalovirus exposure and HLA in healthy donors. The data were produced by immunoSEQ multiplex PCR, yet TCRdb's version contains in-frame clones alone and is incomplete. The sample lists about 250,000 clones, 75% to 85% occurring once. The sequenced sample consisted of PBMCs. The receptors shown here come from a girl aged 2-10 years in good health and CMV-seronegative. The CDR3 runs from the conserved cysteine through the conserved F or W. A D gene is named only where the DNA matches it firmly. Not every row has a clone size; where given, it reads once, few, many or a size class.

j_call,clone_size,v_call,d_call,cdr3_aa,cdr3_nt
TRBJ1-2,.,TRBV16,.,CASSQSGTYGYTF,TGTGCCAGCAGCCAATCAGGGACATATGGCTACACCTTC
TRBJ1-4,.,TRBV4-2,.,CASSWGQNEKLFF,TGTGCCAGCTCCTGGGGGCAAAATGAAAAACTGTTTTTT
TRBJ2-3,.,TRBV19,.,CASAAGPATDTQYF,TGTGCCAGTGCGGCGGGACCCGCCACAGATACGCAGTATTTT
TRBJ2-2,few,TRBV25-1,.,CASSGFWTVNTGELFF,TGTGCCAGCAGTGGCTTTTGGACAGTTAACACCGGGGAGCTGTTTTTT
TRBJ1-2,once,TRBV28,.,CASKTIYYGYTF,TGTGCCAGCAAAACCATCTATTATGGCTACACCTTC
TRBJ2-7,.,TRBV5-1,.,CASSLGGGGASYEQYF,TGCGCCAGCAGCTTGGGAGGAGGGGGGGCCTCCTACGAGCAGTACTTC
TRBJ2-7,.,TRBV6-1,TRBD2,CASRWGAGGYEQYF,TGTGCCAGCAGGTGGGGAGCGGGGGGGTACGAGCAGTACTTC
TRBJ1-2,.,TRBV6-1,TRBD1,CASRVTGGRNYGYTF,TGTGCCAGCAGAGTCACAGGGGGGAGAAACTATGGCTACACCTTC
TRBJ2-7,.,TRBV5-6,TRBD1,CASSWGTGTYEQYF,TGTGCCAGCAGCTGGGGGACAGGAACATACGAGCAGTACTTC
TRBJ1-4,.,TRBV14,.,CASSQAEGFATNEKLFF,TGTGCCAGCAGCCAAGCCGAGGGCTTTGCAACTAATGAAAAACTGTTTTTT
TRBJ1-2,.,TRBV19,.,CASSLRGGTGYGYTF,TGTGCCAGTAGTCTGCGGGGAGGGACGGGCTATGGCTACACCTTC
TRBJ2-7,.,TRBV6-1,.,CASSEYYEQYF,TGTGCCAGCAGTGAATACTACGAGCAGTACTTC
TRBJ1-5,.,TRBV2,.,CASSDGISNQPQHF,TGTGCCAGCAGTGACGGGATTAGCAATCAGCCCCAGCATTTT
TRBJ2-4,.,TRBV6-6,TRBD1,CASSYQLLGQGDIQYF,TGTGCCAGCAGTTACCAACTTCTCGGACAGGGGGACATTCAGTACTTC
TRBJ2-3,.,TRBV5-1,TRBD2,CASSLDLAGGGATDTQYF,TGCGCCAGCAGCTTGGATTTAGCGGGAGGGGGGGCCACAGATACGCAGTATTTT
TRBJ2-3,few,TRBV7-6,.,CASSPEIPDTQYF,TGTGCCAGCAGCCCCGAGATTCCGGATACGCAGTATTTT
TRBJ1-1,once,TRBV7-9,.,CASSLDSWTEAFF,TGTGCCAGCAGCTTAGACAGTTGGACTGAAGCTTTCTTT
TRBJ2-7,.,TRBV30,.,CAWSDAGSEQYF,TGTGCCTGGAGTGATGCGGGGAGCGAGCAGTACTTC
TRBJ1-2,.,TRBV2,TRBD1,CASSAGGFIDGYTF,TGTGCCAGCAGTGCAGGGGGCTTCATCGATGGCTACACCTTC
TRBJ2-7,.,TRBV7-9,.,CASSLLGDEQYF,TGTGCCAGCAGCTTATTAGGGGACGAGCAGTACTTC
TRBJ2-3,.,TRBV5-1,.,CASSFSGEVGDTQYF,TGCGCCAGCAGCTTTAGCGGTGAGGTAGGAGATACGCAGTATTTT
TRBJ2-7,.,TRBV4-1,.,CASSQEPQYEQYF,TGCGCCAGCAGCCAAGAACCCCAGTACGAGCAGTACTTC
TRBJ1-5,.,TRBV28,.,CASSPYAGNQPQHF,TGTGCCAGCAGCCCTTACGCGGGCAATCAGCCCCAGCATTTT
TRBJ1-6,.,TRBV9,.,CASTRTDNSPLHF,TGTGCCAGCACCCGGACAGACAATTCACCCCTCCACTTT
TRBJ1-5,.,TRBV15,TRBD1,CATSRLAGRGDQPQHF,TGTGCCACCAGCAGACTTGCGGGCAGGGGGGATCAGCCCCAGCATTTT
TRBJ1-1,.,TRBV5-1,TRBD1,CASSPRLGQLNTEAFF,TGCGCCAGCAGCCCCAGGTTGGGACAGCTCAACACTGAAGCTTTCTTT
TRBJ2-3,.,TRBV10-3,TRBD1,CAISEQGFTDTQYF,TGTGCCATCAGTGAACAGGGGTTCACAGATACGCAGTATTTT
TRBJ2-2,.,TRBV27,TRBD1,CASRSWDRGATGELFF,TGTGCCAGCAGGAGTTGGGACAGGGGGGCCACCGGGGAGCTGTTTTTT
TRBJ2-4,.,TRBV27,TRBD1,CASSFGQGFKNIQYF,TGTGCCAGCAGTTTCGGACAGGGTTTTAAAAACATTCAGTACTTC
TRBJ1-5,.,TRBV7-9,.,CASSTREQPQHF,TGTGCCAGCAGCACCAGGGAACAGCCCCAGCATTTT
TRBJ2-7,.,TRBV19,.,CASSPAAGAPYEQYF,TGTGCCAGTAGCCCCGCCGCGGGGGCTCCCTACGAGCAGTACTTC
TRBJ2-3,.,TRBV25-1,.,CASSATDTQYF,TGTGCCAGCAGTGCAACAGATACGCAGTATTTT
TRBJ2-1,.,TRBV28,.,CASKGQGGNEQFF,TGTGCCAGCAAGGGGCAGGGAGGCAATGAGCAGTTCTTC
TRBJ2-7,.,TRBV19,.,CASSPDWGGQVDYEQYF,TGTGCCAGTAGCCCCGACTGGGGGGGACAGGTGGATTACGAGCAGTACTTC
TRBJ2-4,.,TRBV19,.,CASSTITGTEGRGILDKNIQYF,TGTGCCAGTAGTACAATAACCGGGACTGAGGGCAGAGGAATTTTGGACAAAAACATTCAGTACTTC
TRBJ2-2,.,TRBV7-9,TRBD1,CSSGGQGANAGELFF,TGTTCCAGCGGGGGACAGGGGGCGAACGCCGGGGAGCTGTTTTTT
TRBJ2-7,.,TRBV29-1,.,CSAAGGADYEQYF,TGCAGCGCCGCGGGCGGGGCTGATTACGAGCAGTACTTC
TRBJ1-3,.,TRBV7-9,.,CASSLMAVRAGNTIYF,TGTGCCAGCAGCTTGATGGCAGTCAGGGCTGGAAACACCATATATTTT
TRBJ1-5,.,TRBV18,TRBD1,CASSPTGVRDQPQHF,TGTGCCAGCTCACCGACAGGGGTTAGGGATCAGCCCCAGCATTTT
TRBJ2-2,few,TRBV4-1,.,CASSQGPRETGELFF,TGCGCCAGCAGCCAAGGCCCTCGGGAAACCGGGGAGCTGTTTTTT
TRBJ1-4,.,TRBV29-1,TRBD1,CSVGTGRSEKLFF,TGCAGCGTTGGGACAGGGCGGAGTGAAAAACTGTTTTTT
TRBJ2-7,.,TRBV29-1,TRBD1,CSVVRQGVYEQYF,TGCAGCGTTGTTAGACAGGGGGTTTACGAGCAGTACTTC